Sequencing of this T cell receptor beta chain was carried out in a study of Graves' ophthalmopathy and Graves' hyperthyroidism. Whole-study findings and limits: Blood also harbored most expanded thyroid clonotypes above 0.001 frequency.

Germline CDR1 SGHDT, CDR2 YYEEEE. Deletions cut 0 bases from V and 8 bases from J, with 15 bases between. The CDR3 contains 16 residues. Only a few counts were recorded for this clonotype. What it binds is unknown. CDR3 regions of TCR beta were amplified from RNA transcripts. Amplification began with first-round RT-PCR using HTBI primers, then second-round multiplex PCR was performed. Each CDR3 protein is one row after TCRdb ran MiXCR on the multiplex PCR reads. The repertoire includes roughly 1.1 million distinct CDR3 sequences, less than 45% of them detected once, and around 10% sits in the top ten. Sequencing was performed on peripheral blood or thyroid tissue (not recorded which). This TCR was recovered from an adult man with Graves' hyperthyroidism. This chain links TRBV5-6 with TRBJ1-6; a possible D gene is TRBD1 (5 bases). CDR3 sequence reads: CASSLGVGEGYSPLHF. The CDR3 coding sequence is TGTGCCAGCAGCTTGGGCGTCGGGGAGGGGTATTCACCCCTCCACTTT.